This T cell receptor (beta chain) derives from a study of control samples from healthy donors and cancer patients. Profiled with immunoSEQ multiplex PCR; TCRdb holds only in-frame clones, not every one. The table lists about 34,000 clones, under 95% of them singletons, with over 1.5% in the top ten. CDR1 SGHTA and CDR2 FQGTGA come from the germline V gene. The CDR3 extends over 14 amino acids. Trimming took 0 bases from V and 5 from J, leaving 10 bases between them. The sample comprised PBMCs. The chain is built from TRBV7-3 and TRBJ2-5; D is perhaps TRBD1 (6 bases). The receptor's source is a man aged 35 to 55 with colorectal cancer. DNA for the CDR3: TGTGCCAGCAGCTTAACGCCAGGGGTGGAGACCCAGTACTTC. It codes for CASSLTPGVETQYF.